The present TCR beta chain was sequenced within a study of cytomegalovirus exposure and HLA in healthy donors. A multiplex PCR was run with 60 Vbeta primers and 13 Jbeta primers. Data came from immunoSEQ multiplex PCR; TCRdb stores just in-frame clones and leaves some out. This table has under 100,000 clones, more than 60% appearing once. In germline, CDR1 is SGHTA, CDR2 FQGNSA. The CDR3 is 14 residues long. V lost 5 bases and J lost 9, with 17 bases in between. The TCR originated in a boy younger than 18 in good health and CMV-seronegative. The chain employs TRBV7-2 and TRBJ2-1; D might be TRBD1 (7 bases). The sequenced material came from PBMCs. CDR3 sequence: CASSPVGRGAEQFF. CDR3 in DNA: TGTGCCAGCAGCCCCGTAGGCAGGGGGGCTGAGCAGTTCTTC.